These 23 T cell receptor beta chains were all obtained from the same sample, sequenced in a study of CD8 T cells in ankylosing spondylitis. Study-level points and caveats: Characteristic, it appeared, of ankylosing spondylitis blood was a TCR beta motif of roughly eight highly homologous variants.

Each CDR3 protein is one row after TCRdb ran MiXCR on the 5' RACE reads. The table records under 250,000 distinct CDR3 sequences, 7.3% of them present only once. These receptors have no known antigen. The sequenced sample consisted of blood, either unsorted or a sorted T cell fraction (not recorded which). These receptors all come from a male donor with ankylosing spondylitis.

This clonotype was counted a few times. This chain connects TRBV6-2 or TRBV6-3 to TRBJ1-2; 8 bases line up with TRBD1. CDR3 length: 14 residues. Germline-derived CDR1 and CDR2 are MNHEY and SVGEGT. With V trimmed by 5 bases and J by 4 bases, 6 bases remained unmatched. The CDR3 DNA reads TGTGCCAGCAGTCGGGGACAGGCTGGCTATGGCTACACCTTC. The encoded protein is CASSRGQAGYGYTF.

This clonotype was recorded at least ten times. This sequence joins TRBV7-9 and TRBJ2-1; D possibly matches TRBD1 or TRBD2 (5 bases each). The CDR3 is 14 amino acids. V shed 3 bases and J shed 0 bases, with 6 bases lying between them. Germline CDR1 reads SEHNR; CDR2 reads FQNEAQ (reference sequence). The CDR3 spells CASSLGVSYNEQFF. For the CDR3, the DNA is TGTGCCAGCAGCTTGGGGGTCTCCTACAATGAGCAGTTCTTC.

This clonotype was detected ten times or more. This sequence joins TRBV7-9 and TRBJ1-6, with 7 bases fitting TRBD1. The V and J ends lost 1 base and 12 bases, in that order; junction bases with no gene match: 6. The CDR3 sequence is 14 residues long. In germline, CDR1 is SEHNR, CDR2 FQNEAQ (reference sequence). The CDR3 DNA reads as TGTGCCAGCAGCTTAGGTCAGGGGGAATTACCCCTCCACTTT. Translated: CASSLGQGELPLHF.

The chain joins TRBV5-6 to TRBJ2-7; D perhaps matches TRBD2 (6 bases). CDR1 SGHDT and CDR2 YYEEEE come from the germline V gene. V was cut by 7 bases and J by 6 bases, with 17 bases left in between. The CDR3 loop spans 13 amino acids. DNA for the CDR3: TGTGCCAGCGGTCCGGGACTCGTCTGCGAGCAGTACTTC. This codes for CASGPGLVCEQYF.

V usage is TRBV4-3 and J usage is TRBJ2-1, with 7 bases fitting TRBD1. Looked up from germline, CDR1 is LGHNA and CDR2 is YSLEER. V shed 1 base, J shed 2 bases, and the junction held 8 bases outside the gene matches. The CDR3 has 17 residues. CDR3 protein: CASSQVLDRATYNEQFF. In DNA form, the CDR3 reads TGCGCCAGCAGCCAAGTTCTAGACAGGGCCACCTACAATGAGCAGTTCTTC.

This chain's CDR3 is CAMPGIRSYCGTRSSYEQYF. The CDR3 region has the DNA TGTGCTATGCCGGGGATCCGTTCCTATTGTGGTACTAGGAGCTCCTACGAGCAGTACTTC. The rearrangement uses TRBV25-1 and TRBJ2-7; possible D gene TRBD2, 5 bases. Germline V CDR1 and CDR2: MGHDK, SYGVNS. The CDR3 runs 20 residues.

Many counts were recorded for this clonotype. The rearrangement uses TRBV5-1 and TRBJ1-1, with D perhaps TRBD1 (6 bases). The CDR3 runs 14 residues. Germline V gene data show CDR1 as SGHRS and CDR2 as YFSETQ. Trimming shortened V by 2 bases and J by 4 bases, and 12 bases separated the two germline ends. For the CDR3, the DNA is TGCGCCAGCAGCTTACAGGGCGGTGGCACTGAAGCTTTCTTT. It yields the protein CASSLQGGGTEAFF.

This clonotype has just a few counts. This chain joins TRBV30 and TRBJ2-1; 7 nucleotides align to TRBD1. The germline gives CDR1 GTSNPN, CDR2 SVGIG (reference sequence). This CDR3 has 13 residues. The V gene end was trimmed by 5 bases and the J gene end by 4 bases; junction bases not matched to a gene: 5. CDR3 coding DNA: TGTGCCTGGGGACAGGCCTTTTACAATGAGCAGTTCTTC. This gives the protein CAWGQAFYNEQFF.

This clonotype has more than one count but fewer than ten. The V call is TRBV23-1, the J call TRBJ2-5; TRBD2 agrees at 7 bases. TRBV23-1 is classed as an ORF, of uncertain function. CDR3 length: 14 residues. Trimming at V came to 0 bases and at J to 3 bases, leaving 1 base not matched to a gene. The CDR3 sequence: CASSQSGGEETQYF. CDR3 bases: TGCGCCAGCAGTCAATCGGGAGGGGAAGAGACCCAGTACTTC.

This clonotype appeared many times. This chain uses TRBV24-1 with TRBJ2-1; D perhaps matches TRBD1 (6 bases). Germline CDR1 reads KGHDR; CDR2 reads SFDVKD. V lost 0 bases and J lost 0, with 14 bases in between. There are 18 residues in the CDR3. The CDR3 nucleotides are TGTGCCACCAGTGATTTGAAGGCAGGGGATAGCTCCTACAATGAGCAGTTCTTC. This gives the protein CATSDLKAGDSSYNEQFF.

This clonotype was picked up a small number of times. This sequence joins TRBV27 and TRBJ2-7, with TRBD2 as a possible D gene (6 bases). Trimming pared 5 bases from V and 3 bases from J, leaving 14 bases between. Germline CDR1 and CDR2: MNHEY and SMNVEV (reference sequence). The CDR3 length is 14 residues. The CDR3 sequence: CASSPEGHSYEQYF. For the CDR3, the DNA is TGTGCCAGCAGTCCGGAGGGGCATAGCTACGAGCAGTACTTC.

The V and J genes are TRBV2 and TRBJ2-1; the D is unclear. Germline CDR1 SNHLY, CDR2 FYNNEI. V lost 3 bases and J 5 bases, leaving 8 bases between the germline ends. The CDR3 totals 13 residues. The DNA of the CDR3 is TGTGCCAGCAGTGACCTGGGTAACAATGAGCAGTTCTTC. It yields the protein CASSDLGNNEQFF. Variable domain in full (rest from reference TRBV2 and TRBJ2-1): EPEVTQTPSHQVTQMGQEVILRCVPISNHLYFYWYRQILGQKVEFLVSFYNNEISEKSEIFDDQFSVERPDGSNFTLKIRSTKLEDSAMYFCASSDLGNNEQFFGPGTRLTVL.

The sample holds many counts of this clonotype. The chain is built from TRBV7-9 and TRBJ2-3, with 9 bases identical to TRBD2. Germline V CDR1 and CDR2: SEHNR, FQNEAQ (reference sequence). The CDR3 has 15 residues. Germline trimming cut 2 bases from V and 6 bases from J; bases unmatched to any gene: 6. This CDR3 reads CASSLTGTSFDTQYF. CDR3 coding DNA: TGTGCCAGCAGCTTAACCGGGACTAGCTTCGATACGCAGTATTTT. The full variable domain, with the rest looked up from reference TRBV7-9 and TRBJ2-3, is DTGVSQNPRHKITKRGQNVTFRCDPISEHNRLYWYRQTLGQGPEFLTYFQNEAQLEKSRLLSDRFSAERPKGSFSTLEIQRTEQGDSAMYLCASSLTGTSFDTQYFGPGTRLTVL.

This clonotype has at least ten counts. This sequence joins TRBV28 and TRBJ2-2, with 7 bases identical to TRBD1. The CDR3 covers 15 residues. The germline V gene has CDR1 MDHEN and CDR2 SYDVKM. Trimming took 7 bases from V and 3 from J; bases not matched to a gene: 8. CDR3 in amino acids: CASTGLGQHTGELFF. Here the CDR3 DNA reads TGTGCCAGCACCGGGCTGGGACAGCACACCGGGGAGCTGTTTTTT.

J is TRBJ1-2 and V is TRBV18; possibly TRBD1 for D (6 bases). The CDR3 is 14 amino acids. The ends were cut back, 2 bases at V and 4 bases at J, with 11 bases in the middle. Germline CDR1 KGHSH, CDR2 LQKENI. The CDR3 region is CASSPGRGSYGYTF. CDR3 bases: TGTGCCAGCTCACCAGGCAGGGGCTCCTATGGCTACACCTTC.

This clonotype was counted at least ten times. J is TRBJ1-6 and V is TRBV12-3 or TRBV12-4; D uncertain. Between the trimmed V and J ends, which lost 6 bases and 13 bases, there was a span of 13 bases. The CDR3 consists of 12 residues. The chain's CDR3 is CASSLLKSPLHF. In DNA form, the CDR3 reads TGTGCCAGCAGCCTACTCAAGAGTCCCCTCCACTTT.

This clonotype was recorded many times. The V and J genes are TRBV7-9 and TRBJ2-1; 14 bases map to TRBD2. The CDR3 sequence is 17 residues long. The J segment lost 3 bases and the V segment lost 5 bases, leaving 6 bases of the junction unmatched. CDR1 and CDR2 from the germline V gene are SEHNR and FQNEAQ (reference sequence). The chain's CDR3 is CASSTGTSGSFYNEQFF. As DNA, the CDR3 is TGTGCCAGCAGCACCGGGACTAGCGGGAGTTTCTACAATGAGCAGTTCTTC.

This clonotype came up many times. This chain uses TRBV28 with TRBJ2-7; TRBD1 agrees at 7 bases. The length of the CDR3 is 15 residues. CDR1 and CDR2 (germline): MDHEN, SYDVKM. V lost 1 base, J lost 4 bases, and 7 bases stayed unmatched. The CDR3 reads CASSLSVQGTYEQYF. DNA for the CDR3: TGTGCCAGCAGTTTATCCGTACAGGGGACATACGAGCAGTACTTC.

This clonotype appeared many times. This chain links TRBV27 with TRBJ1-2; D not certain. This CDR3 has 14 amino acids. V lost 2 bases to trimming and J lost 2 bases, with 9 bases between them. Germline V gene lookup returns CDR1 MNHEY and CDR2 SMNVEV (reference sequence). CDR3 nucleotides: TGTGCCAGCAGTTTAGGGCAGGCGAACTATGGCTACACCTTC. Translation gives CASSLGQANYGYTF.

At least ten counts were recorded for this clonotype. V gene TRBV4-3 combines with J gene TRBJ1-2; 10 bases map to TRBD1. After removal of 4 bases from V and 7 bases from J, the junction contained 9 bases not matched to a gene. This CDR3 spans 15 amino acids. Germline CDR1 LGHNA, CDR2 YSLEER. DNA of the CDR3: TGCGCCAGCAGCCCCTCGGACAGGGGGTTCCTTGGCTACACCTTC. Translation gives CASSPSDRGFLGYTF.

This clonotype was seen ten or more times. The CDR3 DNA sequence: TGCAGTGCTAATTCCCGGACGACTATCTCCTACAATGAGCAGTTCTTC. The encoded protein is CSANSRTTISYNEQFF. The rearrangement joins TRBV20-1 to TRBJ2-1; D is perhaps TRBD2 (5 bases). Trimming left V 4 bases short and J 0 bases short, with 16 bases between. This CDR3 is built from 16 residues. Germline assignment: CDR1 DFQATT and CDR2 SNEGSKA (reference sequence).

There are many counts of this clonotype. The rearrangement links TRBV7-9 to TRBJ2-3, with D uncertain. The V gene's germline CDR1 is SEHNR and CDR2 FQNEAQ (reference sequence). The CDR3 length is 15 residues. Trimming cost V 5 bases and J 3 bases, with 15 bases left between them. CDR3 in DNA: TGTGCCAGCAGCCCCACTACGCCTTCGACAGATACGCAGTATTTT. Amino acids: CASSPTTPSTDTQYF.

This clonotype occurred many times. The chain links TRBV7-6 to TRBJ2-3, with 7 bases aligning to TRBD2. V gave up 1 base and J gave up 1 base; unmatched junction bases: 8. The germline CDR1 and CDR2 sequences are SGHVS and FNYEAQ. The CDR3 has 17 residues. CDR3 sequence: CASSLGYLAVRTDTQYF. The CDR3, as DNA: TGTGCCAGCAGCTTAGGTTATCTAGCGGTCCGCACAGATACGCAGTATTTT.